These 15 T cell receptor beta chains came from one sample sequenced in a study of human T cells and chemical hapten exposure (dated by TCRdb to the early 2020s). The library came from RACE. These reads were obtained on a NextSeq 500. TCRdb ran its own pipeline on the public reads, namely fastp trimming at Q25 and MiXCR clone calling, and kept in-frame beta chains. Each CDR3 protein gets just one entry, which takes the most common genes and DNA from the rows behind it. The sample table shows fewer than 350,000 distinct CDR3 sequences, and roughly 7.4% are seen once. 1.2% of the sample rests with the top ten. Explained via the paper, the time point label denotes: pre-sensitization, week 0. The treatment or condition label on this specimen signifies: therapeutic diphenylcyclopropenone sensitization with weekly scalp DPC. The material sequenced was whole blood, taken in connection with sensitization to the hapten diphenylcyclopropenone (DPC). These receptors came from a man aged 18 to 29 with alopecia areata. Some clones in this sample may be carry-over from other donors' samples.

In this sample, this clonotype turned up many times. V is TRBV7-8 and J is TRBJ1-2; 10 bases agree with TRBD1. The V segment lost 3 bases and the J segment 8 bases; nucleotides outside the gene matches: 12. CDR1 SGHVS and CDR2 FQNEAQ come from the germline V gene. CDR3 length: 16 residues. The DNA of the CDR3 is TGTGCCAGCAGCTTGCCGCCGGGACAGGGGTCGCGAGGCTACACCTTC. It codes for CASSLPPGQGSRGYTF.

The table lists this clonotype with a few counts. The chain links TRBV7-2 to TRBJ1-5; D might be TRBD1 (5 bases). Germline CDR1 and CDR2: SGHTA and FQGNSA. The CDR3 has 13 residues. The V end was cut by 5 bases, the J end by 4 bases, with 9 bases between. The CDR3 here is CASSGDRNQPQHF. In DNA form, the CDR3 reads TGTGCCAGCAGCGGAGACAGAAATCAGCCCCAGCATTTT.

This chain joins TRBV2 and TRBJ1-4; D not certain. Germline CDR1 is SNHLY and CDR2 is FYNNEI. V was clipped by 4 bases and J by 4 bases, with 13 bases between them. The CDR3 contains 15 residues. DNA for the CDR3: TGTGCCAGCAGTGGGGGAAGGGCGAATAATGAAAAACTGTTTTTT. Translated, it gives CASSGGRANNEKLFF.

This chain joins TRBV9 and TRBJ1-4; D is uncertain. V was cut by 0 bases and J by 4 bases, with 10 bases left in between. Germline loops: CDR1 SGDLS, CDR2 YYNGEE. This CDR3 has 15 residues. CDR3 loop: CASSVEGSHNEKLFF. CDR3 in DNA: TGTGCCAGCAGCGTAGAGGGCAGTCATAATGAAAAACTGTTTTTT. Using reference TRBV9 and TRBJ1-4 for the parts outside the CDR3, the full variable domain is DSGVTQTPKHLITATGQRVTLRCSPRSGDLSVYWYQQSLDQGLQFLIQYYNGEERAKGNILERFSAQQFPDLHSELNLSSLELGDSALYFCASSVEGSHNEKLFFGSGTQLSVL.

This chain uses TRBV7-9 with TRBJ2-1, with 10 bases identical to TRBD1. The trim removed 4 bases at V and 15 bases at J, leaving 15 bases unmatched. The CDR3 is made up of 15 amino acids. Germline V gene data show CDR1 as SEHNR and CDR2 as FQNEAQ (reference sequence). In DNA, the CDR3 is TGTGCCAGCAGCTCGAGTCCCGGGACAGGGGCCTCGCTGTTCTTC. As protein: CASSSSPGTGASLFF.

This chain connects TRBV6-5 to TRBJ2-1; tentatively, D is TRBD1 or TRBD2 (5 bases each). V lost 5 bases and J 5 bases, leaving 16 bases between the germline ends. The germline CDR1 and CDR2 sequences are MNHEY and SVGAGI. The CDR3 runs 15 residues. CDR3 sequence (DNA): TGTGCCAGCAGTCGGGACGGGACCGAAAACAATGAGCAGTTCTTC. Its protein is CASSRDGTENNEQFF.

This clonotype was observed at least ten times. The V call is TRBV7-8, the J call TRBJ1-3, with D tentatively TRBD1 (5 bases). The CDR3 runs to 15 residues. Germline CDR1 is SGHVS and CDR2 is FQNEAQ. Trimming cost V 0 bases and J 2 bases, with 8 bases left between them. Written as DNA, the CDR3 is TGTGCCAGCAGCTTAGCAGGGGAAACTGGAAACACCATATATTTT. Translation: CASSLAGETGNTIYF.

The CDR3 region is CASSVGTSGGASDTQYF. In DNA, the CDR3 is TGTGCCAGCAGCGTAGGAACTAGCGGGGGGGCTTCGGATACGCAGTATTTT. This chain connects TRBV9 to TRBJ2-3; TRBD2 matches at 13 bases. There are 17 residues in the CDR3. The ends lost 0 bases at V and 6 bases at J; junction bases unmatched: 7. Germline CDR1 SGDLS, CDR2 YYNGEE.

This clonotype was seen only a few times. This chain joins TRBV7-9 and TRBJ2-3, with unresolved D. V was cut by 0 bases and J by 5 bases, with 12 bases left in between. The germline gives CDR1 SEHNR, CDR2 FQNEAQ (reference sequence). This CDR3 region has 15 residues. CDR3 nucleotide sequence: TGTGCCAGCAGCTTAGCTTTTGGGCAGAAAGATACGCAGTATTTT. Translated, it gives CASSLAFGQKDTQYF.

CDR3 sequence (DNA): TGTGCCAGCAGCCAAGATAGGGCGGGGATGAACACTGAAGCTTTCTTT. The encoded protein is CASSQDRAGMNTEAFF. The chain employs TRBV4-2 and TRBJ1-1; D call uncertain. The V and J ends lost 0 bases and 0 bases respectively, with 11 bases between them. CDR1 is LGHNA, CDR2 YNFKEQ, per germline. The CDR3 is made up of 16 amino acids.

There are a few counts of this clonotype. This sequence joins TRBV6-6 and TRBJ1-1; D is undetermined. The CDR3 has 14 residues. Trimming cost V 7 bases and J 0 bases, with 12 bases left between them. Germline assignment: CDR1 MNHNY and CDR2 SVGAGI (reference sequence). The CDR3 spells CASIRALMNTEAFF. CDR3 bases: TGTGCCAGCATCCGGGCGCTAATGAACACTGAAGCTTTCTTT.

The V gene is TRBV7-9, the J gene TRBJ1-5; D remains ambiguous. V lost 2 bases and J 7 bases, leaving 24 bases between the germline ends. Germline V lookup: CDR1 SEHNR, CDR2 FQNEAQ (reference sequence). This CDR3 comprises 18 residues. The DNA for the CDR3 is TGTGCCAGCAGCTTAATACTGGGGAAGACTGAAGGTCGACAGCCCCAGCATTTT. This sequence encodes CASSLILGKTEGRQPQHF.

CDR3 sequence (DNA): TGTGCCAGCTCATCTCGGACAAAGAACACTGAAGCTTTCTTT. Amino acids: CASSSRTKNTEAFF. The V and J genes are TRBV18 and TRBJ1-1; tentatively, D is TRBD1 (5 bases). V lost 5 bases and J lost 1, with 11 bases in between. The CDR3 runs 14 residues. The V gene's germline CDR1 is KGHSH and CDR2 LQKENI.

The table lists this clonotype with many counts. The chain uses TRBV11-1 and TRBJ2-7; D unclear. The CDR3 sequence is 11 residues long. Trimming removed 5 bases from V and 3 bases from J, with 5 bases in between. Germline V gives CDR1 SGHAT, CDR2 FQDESV (reference sequence). CDR3 in amino acids: CASSVHYEQYF. Here the CDR3 DNA reads TGTGCCAGCAGCGTACACTACGAGCAGTACTTC.

The chain employs TRBV29-1 and TRBJ1-1, with TRBD1 as a possible D gene (5 bases). The V and J ends lost 0 bases and 6 bases respectively, with 11 bases between them. The germline gives CDR1 SQVTM, CDR2 ANQGSEA. This CDR3 contains 13 residues. In nucleotides, the CDR3 is TGCAGCGTTGAAGATCCTGGGGCTGCTGAAGCTTTCTTT. Translation: CSVEDPGAAEAFF.